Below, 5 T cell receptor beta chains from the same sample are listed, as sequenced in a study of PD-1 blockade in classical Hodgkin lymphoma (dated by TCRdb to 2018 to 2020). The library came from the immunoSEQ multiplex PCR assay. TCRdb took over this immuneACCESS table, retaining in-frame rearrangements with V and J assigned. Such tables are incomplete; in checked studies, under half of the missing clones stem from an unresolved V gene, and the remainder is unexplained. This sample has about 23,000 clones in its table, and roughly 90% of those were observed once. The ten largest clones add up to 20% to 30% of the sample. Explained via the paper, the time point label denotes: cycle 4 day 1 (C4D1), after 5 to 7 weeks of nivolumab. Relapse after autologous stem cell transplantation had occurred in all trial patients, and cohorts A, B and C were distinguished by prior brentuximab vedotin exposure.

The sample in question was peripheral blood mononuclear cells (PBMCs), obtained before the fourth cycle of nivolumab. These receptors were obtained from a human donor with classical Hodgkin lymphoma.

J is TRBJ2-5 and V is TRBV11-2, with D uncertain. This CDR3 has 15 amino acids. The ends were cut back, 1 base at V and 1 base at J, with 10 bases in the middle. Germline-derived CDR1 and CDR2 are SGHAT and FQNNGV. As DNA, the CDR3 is TGTGCCAGCAGCTTAGGCCCAGCCGCCCAAGAGACCCAGTACTTC. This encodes CASSLGPAAQETQYF.

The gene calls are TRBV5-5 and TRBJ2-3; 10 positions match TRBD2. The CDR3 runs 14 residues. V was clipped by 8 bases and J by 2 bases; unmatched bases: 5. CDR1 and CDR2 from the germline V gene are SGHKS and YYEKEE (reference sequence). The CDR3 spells CASIAGGFTDTQYF. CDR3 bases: TGTGCCAGTATAGCGGGAGGATTCACAGATACGCAGTATTTT.

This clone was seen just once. The CDR3 DNA is TGTGCCAGCAGCCTCATACCGGGACACCCTTCACACGAGCAGTACTTC. Its translation is CASSLIPGHPSHEQYF. The chain carries TRBV6-6 and TRBJ2-5; D may be TRBD1 (6 bases). The DNA end favors TRBJ2-7, so the J call may be wrong. The CDR3 covers 16 residues. Germline CDR1 and CDR2: MNHNY and SVGAGI (reference sequence).

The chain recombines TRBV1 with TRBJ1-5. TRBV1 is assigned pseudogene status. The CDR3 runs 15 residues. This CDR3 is CTSSARGYSNQPQHF. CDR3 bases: TGCACCAGCAGCGCGCGAGGCTATAGCAATCAGCCCCAGCATTTT.

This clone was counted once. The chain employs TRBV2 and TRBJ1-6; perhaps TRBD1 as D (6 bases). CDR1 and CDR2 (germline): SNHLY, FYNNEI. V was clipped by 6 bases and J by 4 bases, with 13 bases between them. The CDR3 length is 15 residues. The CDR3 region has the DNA TGTGCCAGCAGAGTAGGGGGACATTATAATTCACCCCTCCACTTT. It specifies CASRVGGHYNSPLHF.